The 29 T cell receptor beta chains below were found in one sample sequenced in a study of T cell repertoires in cytomegalovirus infection. The antigens of these receptors remain unknown. TCRdb used MiXCR to reprocess the reads, holding one entry per CDR3 protein. The sample holds more than 250,000 distinct CDR3 sequences, about 25% seen once. The material was cultured PBMCs, obtained from culture after CMV antigen stimulation. The receptors were gathered from a human donor in good health (CMV status not recorded). Some clones in this sample may be carry-over from other donors' samples.

As concerns this clonotype: Because it lacks the conserved phenylalanine or tryptophan at the end, this CDR3 is likely a read error. The chain uses TRBV6-4 and TRBJ2-2, with 10 bases that match TRBD1. J gave up 6 bases and V 2 bases, and 3 bases lay outside the gene matches. CDR1 MRHNA and CDR2 SNTAGT come from the germline V gene. The CDR3 runs 15 residues. The CDR3 is CASSDTGTGAGELFS. CDR3 in DNA: TGTGCCAGCAGTGACACCGGGACAGGGGCCGGGGAGCTGTTTTCT.

This clonotype has a handful of counts. V is TRBV20-1 and J is TRBJ2-1; weak D call: TRBD2 (5 bases). CDR3 length: 14 amino acids. The V end lost 5 bases, the J end lost 0 bases, and 11 bases lay between the germline ends. Germline V gives CDR1 DFQATT, CDR2 SNEGSKA (reference sequence). CDR3 sequence (DNA): TGCAGTGCTGGACTTAGGAGCTCCTACAATGAGCAGTTCTTC. It is translated as CSAGLRSSYNEQFF.

The chain joins TRBV11-1 to TRBJ1-1, with D unresolved. The CDR3 spans 16 residues. The germline V gene encodes CDR1 SGHAT and CDR2 FQDESV (reference sequence). Trimming took off 2 bases at V and 4 bases at J, with 17 bases between the two ends. CDR3 sequence reads: CASSLPTFGRSTEAFF. CDR3 nucleotide sequence: TGTGCCAGCAGCTTACCCACCTTTGGACGGAGCACTGAAGCTTTCTTT.

The chain links TRBV20-1 to TRBJ1-2; D remains ambiguous. There are 14 residues in the CDR3. Per the germline V gene, CDR1 is DFQATT and CDR2 is SNEGSKA (reference sequence). V was cut by 4 bases and J by 2 bases, with 14 bases left in between. The CDR3 is CSATPVQNNYGYTF. CDR3 in DNA: TGCAGTGCTACCCCGGTACAGAACAACTATGGCTACACCTTC.

This clonotype came up many times. CDR3 coding DNA: TGCGCCAGCAGCTTGGATGGGGTCAGCAATCAGCCCCAGCATTTT. Translated, it gives CASSLDGVSNQPQHF. The chain employs TRBV5-1 and TRBJ1-5; D is uncertain. V was clipped by 0 bases and J by 1 base, with 8 bases between them. Germline loops: CDR1 SGHRS, CDR2 YFSETQ. The CDR3 length is 15 residues. The full variable domain, its missing parts supplied by reference TRBV5-1 and TRBJ1-5, is KAGVTQTPRYLIKTRGQQVTLSCSPISGHRSVSWYQQTPGQGLQFLFEYFSETQRNKGNFPGRFSGRQFSNSRSEMNVSTLELGDSALYLCASSLDGVSNQPQHFGDGTRLSIL.

The sample holds a few counts of this clonotype. The V and J genes are TRBV7-3 and TRBJ2-7, with D uncertain. The CDR3 is made up of 12 amino acids. CDR1 and CDR2 (germline): SGHTA, FQGTGA. V lost 1 base to trimming and J lost 3 bases, with 4 bases between them. The CDR3: CASSLNGYEQYV. The CDR3 coding sequence is TGTGCCAGCAGCTTAAACGGCTACGAGCAGTACGTC.

There are a few counts of this clonotype. The chain uses TRBV9 and TRBJ2-1; D call uncertain. CDR3 length equals 16 residues. CDR1 and CDR2 (germline): SGDLS, YYNGEE. The V gene lost 0 bases and the J gene lost 3 bases, with 13 bases spanning the gap. The CDR3 DNA reads TGTGCCAGCAGCGTAGCGGGCGGTTCCTACTACAATGAGCAGTTCTTC. Translating it yields CASSVAGGSYYNEQFF.

This clonotype appeared many times. This chain links TRBV7-6 with TRBJ2-1; either TRBD1 or TRBD2 may fit D (5 bases each). V lost 5 bases to trimming and J lost 9 bases, with 17 bases between them. This CDR3 region has 14 residues. Germline CDR1 reads SGHVS; CDR2 reads FNYEAQ. The chain's CDR3 is CASSTRDASVEQFF. Here the CDR3 DNA reads TGTGCCAGCAGCACCCGGGACGCCTCCGTTGAGCAGTTCTTC.

The CDR3 bases are TGTGCCAGCAGTTCTAGCGGGATTAACAATGAGCAGTTCTTC. Amino acids: CASSSSGINNEQFF. The rearrangement joins TRBV28 to TRBJ2-1; 9 nucleotides align to TRBD2. The CDR3 covers 14 residues. Germline V gene sequence: CDR1 MDHEN, CDR2 SYDVKM. With 4 bases clipped from V and 5 bases from J, the junction kept 3 bases outside the gene matches. The full variable domain, rest sourced from reference TRBV28 and TRBJ2-1, is DVKVTQSSRYLVKRTGEKVFLECVQDMDHENMFWYRQDPGLGLRLIYFSYDVKMKEKGDIPEGYSVSREKKERFSLILESASTNQTSMYLCASSSSGINNEQFFGPGTRLTVL.

This chain links TRBV2 with TRBJ2-1, with D uncertain. In germline, CDR1 is SNHLY, CDR2 FYNNEI. This CDR3 has 11 amino acids. V gave up 3 bases and J gave up 6 bases, with 3 bases separating them. CDR3 region: CASSEGNEQFF. The CDR3 nucleotides read TGTGCCAGCAGTGAGGGCAATGAGCAGTTCTTC.

The rearrangement joins TRBV11-2 to TRBJ2-1; 10 bases map to TRBD2. The J segment lost 0 bases and the V segment lost 6 bases, leaving 5 bases of the junction unmatched. The CDR3 runs to 16 residues. Looked up from germline, CDR1 is SGHAT and CDR2 is FQNNGV. CDR3 sequence: CASRPLAGSSYNEQFF. CDR3 nucleotide sequence: TGTGCCAGCAGACCACTAGCGGGGAGCTCCTACAATGAGCAGTTCTTC.

The rearrangement joins TRBV24-1 to TRBJ1-2; D is unresolved. The germline V and J ends were trimmed by 4 bases and 4 bases, with 12 bases remaining between them. The CDR3 is 14 amino acids. The V gene's germline CDR1 is KGHDR and CDR2 SFDVKD. The CDR3 reads CATSDRSRSYGYTF. CDR3 bases: TGTGCCACCAGTGACCGCAGCCGCAGCTATGGCTACACCTTC.

The V and J genes are TRBV10-3 and TRBJ1-6; weak D call: TRBD1 (5 bases). Germline V gene data show CDR1 as ENHRY and CDR2 as SYGVKD. Trimming removed 2 bases at V and 9 bases at J, with 8 bases between. The CDR3 totals 13 residues. CDR3 coding DNA: TGTGCCATCAGTGAGCAAGGGGTTTCACCCCTCCACTTT. Translated, it gives CAISEQGVSPLHF.

This clonotype was picked up a small number of times. The rearrangement links TRBV11-2 to TRBJ2-6; 15 bases line up with TRBD2. This CDR3 is 21 amino acids long. V dropped 5 bases and J dropped 0; count of bases not matched to a gene: 11. Germline V gene sequence: CDR1 SGHAT, CDR2 FQNNGV. The DNA of the CDR3 is TGTGCCAGCAGCCGAACCCCGAGGACTAGCGGGAGGGCCTCTGGGGCCAACGTCCTGACTTTC. Protein: CASSRTPRTSGRASGANVLTF. The whole variable domain, filled in from reference TRBV11-2 and TRBJ2-6, reads EAGVAQSPRYKIIEKRQSVAFWCNPISGHATLYWYQQILGQGPKLLIQFQNNGVVDDSQLPKDRFSAERLKGVDSTLKIQPAKLEDSAVYLCASSRTPRTSGRASGANVLTFGAGSRLTVL.

The chain uses TRBV7-9 and TRBJ2-5; 7 nucleotides agree with TRBD2. The ends lost 5 bases at V and 5 bases at J; junction bases unmatched: 11. The CDR3 is made up of 15 amino acids. Germline V gives CDR1 SEHNR, CDR2 FQNEAQ (reference sequence). The CDR3 is CASSPLGLSLETQYF. In DNA, the CDR3 is TGTGCCAGCAGCCCGTTGGGACTATCTTTGGAGACCCAGTACTTC.

This clonotype was recorded at least ten times. CDR3 in DNA: TGTGCCAGCAGCTTACGGGAGGCTAGCGGGAGGCCCCAGACCGGGGAGCTGTTTTTT. Encoded protein: CASSLREASGRPQTGELFF. The chain joins TRBV7-9 to TRBJ2-2; 11 nucleotides align to TRBD2. The length of the CDR3 is 19 residues. CDR1 is SEHNR and CDR2 is FQNEAQ in the germline V gene (reference sequence). The V segment lost 2 bases and the J segment 5 bases; nucleotides outside the gene matches: 13.

The chain is built from TRBV29-1 and TRBJ1-2; D gene unclear. V lost 4 bases and J 11 bases, leaving 8 bases between the germline ends. The CDR3 runs 9 residues. Germline values: CDR1 SQVTM, CDR2 ANQGSEA. The CDR3 DNA is TGCAGCGTTGGATCTGATTACACCTTC. Its protein is CSVGSDYTF.

There are a few counts of this clonotype. This chain connects TRBV27 to TRBJ1-5, with a possible D match to TRBD1 (5 bases). Germline V gene lookup returns CDR1 MNHEY and CDR2 SMNVEV (reference sequence). V lost 2 bases to trimming and J lost 6 bases, with 14 bases between them. The CDR3 consists of 15 residues. The CDR3 spells CASSLGPGRGQPQHF. The CDR3 coding sequence is TGTGCCAGCAGTTTAGGACCGGGAAGGGGTCAGCCCCAGCATTTT.

This chain joins TRBV7-8 and TRBJ1-1, with D possibly matching TRBD1 (5 bases). Per germline, CDR1 SGHVS and CDR2 FQNEAQ. Deletions cut 5 bases from V and 10 bases from J, with 14 bases between. This CDR3 is 12 amino acids long. The DNA for the CDR3 is TGTGCCAGCAGCAATAGCAGGGAAGGAGCTTTCTTT. Residues: CASSNSREGAFF.

This clonotype came up a few times. The chain is built from TRBV6-2 or TRBV6-3 and TRBJ1-2; possible D gene TRBD1, 6 bases. The germline V and J ends were trimmed by 6 bases and 4 bases, with 18 bases remaining between them. This CDR3 has 15 amino acids. Germline CDR1 and CDR2: MNHEY and SVGEGT. For the CDR3, the DNA is TGTGCCAGCAGCCAAGGGACACCGGGCGGCTATGGCTACACCTTC. As protein: CASSQGTPGGYGYTF.

The V gene is TRBV10-3, the J gene TRBJ2-5, with TRBD2 as a possible D gene (5 bases). V was pared by 6 bases and J by 5 bases, with 10 bases between. This CDR3 spans 12 amino acids. Looked up from germline, CDR1 is ENHRY and CDR2 is SYGVKD. CDR3 sequence: CAIRDLGETQYF. CDR3 nucleotide sequence: TGTGCCATCAGGGACTTAGGCGAGACCCAGTACTTC.

There are many counts of this clonotype. This chain connects TRBV7-2 to TRBJ2-2; the D gene is possibly TRBD1 (5 bases). Trimming pared 4 bases from V and 0 bases from J, leaving 15 bases between. The CDR3 is 17 amino acids. Germline lookup yields CDR1 SGHTA and CDR2 FQGNSA. Written as DNA, the CDR3 is TGTGCCAGCAGCTCATTCAGGGAAAGGGCGAACACCGGGGAGCTGTTTTTT. This encodes CASSSFRERANTGELFF.

The rearrangement links TRBV12-3 or TRBV12-4 to TRBJ1-4; 8 bases map to TRBD1. This CDR3 is 14 amino acids long. Unmatched junction bases numbered 7, after V lost 6 bases and J lost 7 bases. The CDR3 spells CASSSGTGTEKLFF. CDR3 coding DNA: TGTGCCAGCAGCTCCGGGACAGGCACTGAAAAACTGTTTTTT.

The rearrangement uses TRBV11-2 and TRBJ2-1, with 16 bases aligning to TRBD2. Germline trimming cut 5 bases from V and 5 bases from J; bases unmatched to any gene: 6. This CDR3 is 17 amino acids long. From germline, CDR1 is SGHAT and CDR2 FQNNGV. CDR3 residues: CASSTGTSGRANNEQFF. CDR3 in DNA: TGTGCCAGCAGCACCGGGACTAGCGGGAGGGCCAACAATGAGCAGTTCTTC.

This clonotype was seen at least ten times. The V and J genes are TRBV15 and TRBJ1-5; TRBD1 is a possible D gene (6 bases). Germline V CDR1 and CDR2: LNHNV, YYDKDF (reference sequence). The CDR3 spans 15 residues. V shed 0 bases and J shed 5 bases, with 11 bases lying between them. CDR3 DNA: TGTGCCACCAGCAGAGATAGGGGGGAACATCAGCCCCAGCATTTT. Amino acids: CATSRDRGEHQPQHF.

This clonotype was counted ten times or more. The V and J genes are TRBV12-3 or TRBV12-4 and TRBJ2-2; possibly TRBD2 for D (5 bases). V shed 5 bases and J shed 3 bases, with 10 bases lying between them. CDR3 length equals 14 residues. In DNA, the CDR3 is TGTGCCAGCAGTCCGCGCGGGTACACCGGGGAGCTGTTTTTT. It translates to CASSPRGYTGELFF.

This clonotype appeared many times. The chain's CDR3 is CASSLQTGAAYNYGYTF. The CDR3 bases are TGTGCCAGCAGCTTACAGACAGGGGCCGCCTATAACTATGGCTACACCTTC. The rearrangement links TRBV7-8 to TRBJ1-2; 8 bases are a match to TRBD1. Germline CDR1 is SGHVS and CDR2 is FQNEAQ. This CDR3 is 17 amino acids long. Unmatched junction bases numbered 9, after V lost 2 bases and J lost 1 base.

The rearrangement links TRBV19 to TRBJ1-1, with a tentative D call TRBD1 (5 bases). V was trimmed by 3 bases and J by 0 bases, leaving 17 bases between them. Germline loops: CDR1 LNHDA, CDR2 SQIVND (reference sequence). This CDR3 has 17 amino acids. The CDR3, as DNA: TGTGCCAGTAGTATGGGTCGAGGAGGGACTATGAACACTGAAGCTTTCTTT. Amino acids: CASSMGRGGTMNTEAFF.

The chain has TRBV30 and TRBJ1-1, with D possibly being TRBD1 (6 bases). The CDR3 has 15 amino acids. Trimming cost V 0 bases and J 3 bases, with 14 bases left between them. Germline-derived CDR1 and CDR2 are GTSNPN and SVGIG (reference sequence). Here the CDR3 DNA reads TGTGCCTGGAGTGTGTGGGGGGCTAGCGACACTGAAGCTTTCTTT. Protein: CAWSVWGASDTEAFF.